Listed here are 16 T cell receptor beta chains from one sample, sequenced in a study of control samples from healthy donors and cancer patients. The table came from immunoSEQ multiplex PCR; TCRdb's copy has only in-frame clones and leaves some out. Here the sample spans some 120,000 clones, more than 70% being singletons. The sample consisted of blood. The receptors originated from a woman aged 70-85 years in good health.

The CDR3 loop is CASSDTSVGTDTQYF. CDR3 sequence (DNA): TGTGCCAGCAGTGATACTAGCGTTGGCACAGATACGCAGTATTTT. The J gene is TRBJ2-3, the V gene TRBV6-1; 7 bases line up with TRBD2. CDR1 and CDR2 (germline): MNHNS, SASEGT. This CDR3 has 15 residues. The trim removed 3 bases at V and 1 base at J, leaving 4 bases unmatched.

This clone was seen only a few times. J is TRBJ1-1 and V is TRBV9, with 7 bases aligning to TRBD1. The J segment lost 4 bases and the V segment lost 3 bases, leaving 3 bases of the junction unmatched. From germline, CDR1 is SGDLS and CDR2 YYNGEE. The CDR3 length is 13 residues. DNA of the CDR3: TGTGCCAGCAGCGCTACAGGGGTCACTGAAGCTTTCTTT. This sequence encodes CASSATGVTEAFF.

The CDR3 here is CASSRQGSIADTQYF. CDR3 nucleotides: TGTGCCAGCAGCCGACAGGGTAGTATTGCAGATACGCAGTATTTT. The V gene is TRBV6-5, the J gene TRBJ2-3; 7 bases are shared with TRBD1. The V gene's germline CDR1 is MNHEY and CDR2 SVGAGI. Germline trimming cut 6 bases from V and 4 bases from J; bases unmatched to any gene: 10. The CDR3 sequence is 15 residues long.

This chain links TRBV5-1 with TRBJ1-1; D gene ambiguous. V gave up 0 bases and J gave up 7 bases, with 13 bases separating them. The germline V gene encodes CDR1 SGHRS and CDR2 YFSETQ. This CDR3 contains 14 residues. The CDR3 bases are TGCGCCAGCAGCTTGGTTCCCGAACACAGTGAAGCTTTCTTT. Its translation: CASSLVPEHSEAFF.

The chain couples TRBV3-1 (or the pseudogene TRBV3-2) to TRBJ1-5; TRBD1 is a possible D gene (6 bases). The CDR3 contains 13 residues. Germline CDR1 reads LGHDT; CDR2 reads YNNKEL (reference sequence). The V end lost 4 bases, the J end lost 7 bases, and 11 bases lay between the germline ends. CDR3 in DNA: TGTGCCAGCAGCCTAACAGGGAAGCAGCCCCAGCATTTT. It yields the protein CASSLTGKQPQHF.

By its share, this clone is medium-sized. The CDR3 sequence: CASTYGDRETDTQYF. Written as DNA, the CDR3 is TGTGCCAGCACCTACGGGGACAGGGAGACAGATACGCAGTATTTT. The chain couples TRBV6-6 to TRBJ2-3, with 9 bases fitting TRBD1. J gave up 3 bases and V 7 bases, and 8 bases lay outside the gene matches. This CDR3 has 15 residues. Germline values: CDR1 MNHNY, CDR2 SVGAGI (reference sequence).

The chain combines TRBV7-2 with TRBJ1-2; tentatively, D is TRBD1 (5 bases). Trimming removed 2 bases from V and 2 bases from J, with 15 bases in between. Germline CDR1 is SGHTA and CDR2 is FQGNSA. This CDR3 is 16 amino acids long. The CDR3 reads CASSLFMGRRNYGYTF. The CDR3 DNA is TGTGCCAGCAGCTTATTCATGGGACGGAGGAACTATGGCTACACCTTC.

This chain uses TRBV7-6 with TRBJ1-6, with a weak D call TRBD1 (6 bases). The V and J ends lost 4 bases and 7 bases respectively, with 14 bases between them. The CDR3 sequence is 15 residues long. Germline CDR1 and CDR2: SGHVS and FNYEAQ. CDR3 region: CASSSMGQQNSPLHF. The CDR3 DNA follows: TGTGCCAGCAGCTCCATGGGACAACAAAATTCACCCCTCCACTTT. Drawing the rest from reference TRBV7-6 and TRBJ1-6, the complete variable domain is GAGVSQSPRYKVTKRGQDVALRCDPISGHVSLYWYRQALGQGPEFLTYFNYEAQQDKSGLPNDRFSAERPEGSISTLTIQRTEQRDSAMYRCASSSMGQQNSPLHFGNGTRLTVT.

This rearrangement joins TRBV6-1 to TRBJ1-1; 8 bases are shared with TRBD1. The CDR3 loop spans 12 amino acids. CDR1 MNHNS and CDR2 SASEGT come from the germline V gene. J gave up 13 bases and V 3 bases, and 7 bases lay outside the gene matches. CDR3 loop: CASSDADRAVFF. The CDR3, as DNA: TGTGCCAGCAGTGACGCGGACAGGGCGGTTTTCTTT.

The rearrangement joins TRBV5-1 to TRBJ1-4; 7 bases fit TRBD1. V gave up 0 bases and J gave up 4 bases; unmatched junction bases: 3. This CDR3 is 15 amino acids long. CDR1 is SGHRS and CDR2 is YFSETQ in the germline V gene. This CDR3 reads CASSLAGTDNEKLFF. The CDR3 DNA reads as TGCGCCAGCAGCTTGGCGGGGACAGATAATGAAAAACTGTTTTTT.

The chain has TRBV7-9 and TRBJ1-6; no clear D gene. V was cut by 1 base and J by 7 bases, with 11 bases left in between. Germline V gene sequence: CDR1 SEHNR, CDR2 FQNEAQ (reference sequence). This CDR3 has 15 residues. Written as DNA, the CDR3 is TGTGCCAGCAGCTTAGAATTGCACGGGAATTCACCCCTCCACTTT. Amino acid sequence: CASSLELHGNSPLHF.

The chain is built from TRBV2 and TRBJ1-2; 8 bases line up with TRBD1. V lost 4 bases to trimming and J lost 7 bases; unmatched junction nucleotides: 8. This CDR3 is 14 amino acids long. Looked up from germline, CDR1 is SNHLY and CDR2 is FYNNEI. CDR3: CASSVDRVEGGYTF. As DNA, the CDR3 is TGTGCCAGCAGTGTGGACAGGGTTGAGGGTGGCTACACCTTC.

This clone was observed a handful of times. The J gene is TRBJ1-6, the V gene TRBV4-2; no definite D call. The CDR3 length is 16 residues. Trimming removed 0 bases at V and 0 bases at J, with 6 bases between. In germline, CDR1 is LGHNA, CDR2 YNFKEQ. CDR3: CASSQDLLSYNSPLHF. The CDR3 bases are TGTGCCAGCAGCCAAGATTTGCTCTCCTATAATTCACCCCTCCACTTT.

The CDR3 DNA follows: TGTGCCAGCAGCCCAAGGGGATGGGAACAGCCCCAGCATTTT. Residues: CASSPRGWEQPQHF. V and J are TRBV6-6 and TRBJ1-5; weak D call: TRBD1 (5 bases). The CDR3 sequence is 14 residues long. Trimming removed 6 bases from V and 7 bases from J, with 16 bases in between. Germline V gene data show CDR1 as MNHNY and CDR2 as SVGAGI (reference sequence).

V gene TRBV2 combines with J gene TRBJ2-1; D gene unclear. The CDR3 loop spans 11 amino acids. Germline CDR1 SNHLY, CDR2 FYNNEI. Deletions cut 7 bases from V and 4 bases from J, with 5 bases between. The DNA of the CDR3 is TGTGCCAGCAAGGTTTACAATGAGCAGTTCTTC. It is translated as CASKVYNEQFF.

The chain joins TRBV19 to TRBJ1-6, with D maybe TRBD1 (6 bases). Deletions cut 3 bases from V and 7 bases from J, with 10 bases between. The CDR3 runs 14 residues. Germline V gene sequence: CDR1 LNHDA, CDR2 SQIVND (reference sequence). The CDR3 here is CASSIGTHNSPLHF. Here the CDR3 DNA reads TGTGCCAGTAGTATTGGGACACACAATTCACCCCTCCACTTT.